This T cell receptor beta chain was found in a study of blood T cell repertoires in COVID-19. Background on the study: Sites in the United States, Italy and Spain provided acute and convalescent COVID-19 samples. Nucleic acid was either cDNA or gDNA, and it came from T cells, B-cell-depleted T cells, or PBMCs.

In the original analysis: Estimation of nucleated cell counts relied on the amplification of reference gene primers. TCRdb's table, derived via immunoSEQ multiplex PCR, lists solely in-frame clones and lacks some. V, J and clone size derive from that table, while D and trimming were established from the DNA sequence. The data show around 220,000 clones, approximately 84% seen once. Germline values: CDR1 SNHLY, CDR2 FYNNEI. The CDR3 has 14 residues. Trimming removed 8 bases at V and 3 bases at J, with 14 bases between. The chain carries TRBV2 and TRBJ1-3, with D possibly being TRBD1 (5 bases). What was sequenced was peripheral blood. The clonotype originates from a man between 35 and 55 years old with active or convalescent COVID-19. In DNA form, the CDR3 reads TGTGCCAGCGGGGGGATATCACTTGGAAACACCATATATTTT. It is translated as CASGGISLGNTIYF.